This T cell receptor (beta chain) is drawn from a study of blood T cell repertoires in COVID-19. As for the study in general: Some COVID-19 samples were acute and others convalescent; all came from the United States, Italy and Spain. The cDNA or gDNA used as material had been derived from T cells, B-cell-depleted T cells, or PBMCs.

In the authors' workflow: Researchers report that nucleated cell counts were estimated from reference gene primer amplification. Measured with immunoSEQ multiplex PCR; TCRdb has only the in-frame clones, and not every one. V and J calls and clone size are those listed in that table; D and trimming were worked out from the DNA. The data contain more than 120,000 clones, roughly 89% of them seen just once; the ten biggest clones take up under 9%. The CDR3 is 14 amino acids. Germline V gene lookup returns CDR1 GTSNPN and CDR2 SVGIG (reference sequence). V lost 5 bases and J lost 8, with 20 bases in between.

The receptor's source is a woman aged 45 to 65 with active or convalescent COVID-19. Specimen: peripheral blood. The chain employs TRBV30 and TRBJ2-3, with D perhaps matching TRBD2 (6 bases). CDR3 loop: CAWAAGLAGGTQYF. The CDR3 region has the DNA TGTGCCTGGGCCGCGGGACTCGCCGGGGGTACGCAGTATTTT.